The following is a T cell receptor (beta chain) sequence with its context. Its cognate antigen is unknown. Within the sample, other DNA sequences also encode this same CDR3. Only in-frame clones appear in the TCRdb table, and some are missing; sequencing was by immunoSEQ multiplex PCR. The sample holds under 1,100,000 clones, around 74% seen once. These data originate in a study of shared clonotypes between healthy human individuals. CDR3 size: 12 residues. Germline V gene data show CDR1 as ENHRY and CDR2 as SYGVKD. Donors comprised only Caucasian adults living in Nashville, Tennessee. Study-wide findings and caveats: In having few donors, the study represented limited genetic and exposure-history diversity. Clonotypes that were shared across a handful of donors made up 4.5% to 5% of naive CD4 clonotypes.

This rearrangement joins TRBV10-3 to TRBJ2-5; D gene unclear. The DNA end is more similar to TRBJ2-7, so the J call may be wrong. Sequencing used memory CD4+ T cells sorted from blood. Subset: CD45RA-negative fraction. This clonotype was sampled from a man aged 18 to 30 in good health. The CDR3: CAISESSYEQYF. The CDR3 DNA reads TGTGCCATCAGTGAGTCGAGCTACGAGCAGTACTTC.